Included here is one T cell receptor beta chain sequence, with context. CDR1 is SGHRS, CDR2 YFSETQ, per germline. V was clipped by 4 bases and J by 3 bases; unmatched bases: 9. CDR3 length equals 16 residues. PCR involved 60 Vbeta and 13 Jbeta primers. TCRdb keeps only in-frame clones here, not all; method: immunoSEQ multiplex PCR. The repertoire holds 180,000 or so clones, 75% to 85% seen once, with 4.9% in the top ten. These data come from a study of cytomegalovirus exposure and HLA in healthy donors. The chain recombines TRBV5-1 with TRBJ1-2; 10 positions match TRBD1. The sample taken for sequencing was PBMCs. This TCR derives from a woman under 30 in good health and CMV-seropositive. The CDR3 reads CASSPTTGGGYYGYTF. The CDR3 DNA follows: TGCGCCAGCAGCCCGACGACAGGGGGCGGCTACTATGGCTACACCTTC.